Listed below are T cell receptor beta chains from one sample, sequenced in a study of T cell responses to AZD1222 COVID-19 vaccine. Using immunoSEQ multiplex PCR, the repertoire was profiled, and TCRdb retains in-frame clones only, with some absent. The sample includes 200,000 to 250,000 clones, around 94% of them seen just once. This material consisted of peripheral blood, taken 28 days after the second dose of the MenACWY control vaccine. Receptor source: an adult who received the MenACWY meningococcal vaccine as a control. CDR3s leave out the opening cysteine and the closing phenylalanine or tryptophan. D genes are given only for firm matches. Part of the rows lack a size; the others show once, few, many or a class for expanded clones.

TRBV4-1 NA NA ASSGHANTEAF
TRBV19 NA NA ASSIAREKLF
TRBV5-1 TRBD2 once ASSLGLTSGRSSYEQY
TRBV7-9 NA NA ASSLVPDTQY
TRBV5-4 TRBD2 NA ASSLGTSGGELF
TRBV7-9 NA few ASSSPGGNQPQH
TRBV7-9 TRBD2 NA ASRPRTSGSDEQF
TRBV7-9 TRBD1 NA ASSRTGENQPQH
TRBV7-2 NA NA ASSGWRGLNEQF
TRBV5-8 NA NA ASSVSYEQY
TRBV18 NA NA ASSPPTGDNTEAF
TRBV7-2 TRBD1 NA ASSLGDSSYEQY
TRBV3-1/TRBV3-2 NA NA ASSSSDKGMNTEAF
TRBV24-1 TRBD1 NA ATSPTGEGHTEAF
TRBV9 NA NA ASSVWGNTEAF
TRBV14 TRBD1 once ASSQGRQGANEKLF